This T cell receptor beta chain came from a study of metastatic and nonmetastatic thyroid tumors. Study overall: Peripheral blood and tumor or nodule samples from malignant and benign thyroid patients were compared. Study-wide results and caveats: Malignant thyroid tumors reportedly exceeded benign nodules significantly in TCR beta diversity, with the difference appearing in blood and tumor.

Not a single patient had been given any form of treatment at any point before undergoing thyroid surgery. V shed 2 bases, J shed 3 bases, and the junction held 7 bases outside the gene matches. Germline loops: CDR1 MNHEY, CDR2 SVGAGI. The CDR3 is 17 amino acids. How the authors handled the data: The authors used CDR3 differences across clinicopathological groups to build a distant-metastasis classifier for papillary thyroid cancer. TCRdb reassembled clones from the PCR reads with MiXCR. TCRdb assigned the V and J calls; the authors' analysis was not used. The sample yields around 21,000 clones, more than 35% seen once. About this clone itself: The antigen remains undetermined.

The chain uses TRBV6-5 and TRBJ2-2; 9 positions agree with TRBD2. This TCR derives from a female donor with papillary thyroid cancer or a benign thyroid nodule (not recorded which). Some clones in this sample may be carry-over from other donors' samples. Sequencing used tumor tissue. The CDR3: CASSYGLAGRDTGELFF. The CDR3 bases are TGTGCCAGCAGTTACGGGCTAGCGGGGCGAGACACCGGGGAGCTGTTTTTT.